Here is one TCR beta chain with its context. Its antigen target is currently unknown. No much larger clone is present one base from it, and per-base qualities are unavailable. This sample was taken from a study of blood T cell repertoires in COVID-19 (TCRdb year 2020). Regarding the research as a whole: Samples from collaborators originated in the United States, Italy and Spain and spanned both the acute and convalescent phases of COVID-19. The material from the prospective study consisted of cDNA or gDNA derived from T cells, B-cell-depleted T cells, or PBMCs. Deeply sampled blood TCRbeta repertoires from subjects exposed to, actively infected with, or recovered from COVID-19 were included in the dataset. The repertoires were released in a freely available public database meant as a resource for research on the immune response to SARS-CoV-2. Samples came from the ongoing ImmuneRACE study (first 160 participants) plus 1,254 subjects from 6 global collaborators. The sample metadata nearly always contained a de-identified subject ID, COVID-19 status, age in years and sex. Where HLA class I and class II types were available, the types were taken from metadata supplied by the sample provider, not from assay-based typing. Beyond this particular receptor, the publication reports: How much clinical and demographic metadata was included differed by source and by participant, and the metadata was provided uncurated.

V and J lose 3 bases and 5 bases, and a span of 14 bases separates them. The germline V gene gives CDR1 as LGHNA and CDR2 as YSLEER. Reading from cysteine to phenylalanine, the CDR3 counts 15 amino acids. The retained sequence is limited to the CDR3, 45 bases, with the frame set at the first base. Participants in the prospective study were aged roughly 18 to 100 years, lived in 20 to 25 United States geographic areas, and enrolled through a virtual design. In the prospective study, cohorts were assigned on the basis of participant-reported clinical history obtained from a screening survey and a study questionnaire. Each participant in the prospective study had whole blood, serum and a nasopharyngeal or oropharyngeal swab collected by mobile phlebotomists. Over a roughly 2-month period, participants in the prospective study had the option of providing additional blood draws and questionnaires. Before DNA extraction, blood samples from the prospective study were shipped at room temperature or frozen.

TCRbeta CDR3 regions were amplified from genomic DNA by means of the immunoSEQ Assay, a bias-controlled multiplex PCR. The authors processed their data as follows. The number of nucleated cells in each sample was estimated from the amplification of reference gene primers within the assay. To quantify the absolute abundance of each unique TCRbeta CDR3 rearrangement, sequence reads were collapsed and filtered. For each sample, productive Simpson clonality was calculated as the square root of Simpson's diversity index over productive rearrangements. TCRdb's version of the immuneACCESS table is confined to in-frame rearrangements and falls short of the full clone set. An unresolved V gene accounts for under half of the shortfall where checked; the remainder is of unknown origin. The V and J calls and the clone size are those of that table, but D and trimming were determined from the DNA. The sample records fewer than 350,000 clones, 80% to 90% of which are singletons. The ten largest clones capture around 4.5% of the sample.

The sample consisted of PBMCs or T cells enriched from blood (not recorded which). The sequence was obtained from a woman in her thirties or forties with acute COVID-19. The rearrangement combines TRBV4-3 with TRBJ2-1, with no confidently assigned D gene. The nucleotide sequence is given as TGCGCCAGCAGCCAGAGAGGTTTAGCTAACAATGAGCAGTTCTTC. Protein translation: CASSQRGLANNEQFF.